This T cell receptor beta chain is drawn from a study of blood T cell repertoires in COVID-19. About the study: Sites in the United States, Italy and Spain provided acute and convalescent COVID-19 samples. Nucleic acid was either cDNA or gDNA, and it came from T cells, B-cell-depleted T cells, or PBMCs.

Trimming left V 1 base short and J 7 bases short, with 13 bases between. Germline values: CDR1 MGHRA, CDR2 YSYEKL. The CDR3 contains 14 residues. Study processing details: Estimation of nucleated cell counts relied on the amplification of reference gene primers. Assay: immunoSEQ multiplex PCR; the TCRdb copy retains only in-frame clones and omits some. That table gives V, J and clone size, and the DNA gave D and trimming. The data contain some 240,000 clones, 85% to 90% of them singletons. The V call is TRBV4-1, the J call TRBJ1-2; possibly TRBD1 for D (5 bases). This receptor was identified in a woman between 40 and 50 years old who had recovered from COVID-19. Sequencing was performed on peripheral blood. The DNA for the CDR3 is TGCGCCAGCAGCCAAGCCCTATGGGGGGGTGGCTACACCTTC. Protein product: CASSQALWGGGYTF.